These T cell receptor beta chains were read from a single sample in a study of response to subunit inactivated influenza vaccine. TCRdb analysed the RT-PCR reads with MiXCR anew, one entry per CDR3 protein. The table lists some 520,000 distinct CDR3 sequences, approximately 15% of them singletons. The sequenced sample was CD4+ T cells sorted from PBMCs, obtained around 2 years after vaccination. The origin of the receptors is a man between 50 and 69 years old who received an inactivated influenza vaccine. Both conserved end residues are trimmed from each CDR3. The order of the fields is V gene, CDR3 protein.

TRBV20-1 SARPTGGKNIQY
TRBV4-2 ASSQEGGQGRRGYT
TRBV12-3/TRBV12-4 ASRGLGNTIY
TRBV10-3 AIRAGDEQF
TRBV12-3/TRBV12-4 ASRNQRGGQETQY
TRBV25-1 ASNPTGGTDTQY
TRBV18 ASSLSTAYNEQF
TRBV10-3 AISERGGGHNEQF
TRBV5-5 ASSLEGGAF
TRBV30 AWSLTYEQY
TRBV6-1 ASSSTIAFTDTQY
TRBV2 ASRMARGRTGELF
TRBV6-1 ASRPDRNQPQH
TRBV9 ASSVGTVGQETQY
TRBV6-1 ASRFIIRGNSGANVLT
TRBV6-1 ASRRQGADAGYT
TRBV5-1 ASTRTGDYNTEAF
TRBV20-1 SAPTGFNSPLH